Detailed here is one T cell receptor beta chain. The data were taken from a study of blood T cells in healthy people across ages. Using a J-beta primer mix together with a sample-barcoded 5' primer, a second PCR was run for about 7 to 12 cycles. All samples yielded 2.5 million or more CDR3-containing paired-end reads. TCRdb passed the 5' RACE reads through MiXCR, listing each CDR3 protein once. Of approximately 1,000,000 distinct CDR3 sequences in the sample, more than 40% were seen once. It was roughly 10 milliliters of peripheral blood that were drawn from each donor. The clonotype originates from a woman aged 55-69 years in good health. Material for sequencing was blood.

The CDR3 is CASRGTSGTYNEQFF. CDR3 nucleotides: TGTGCCAGCAGGGGGACTAGCGGAACCTACAATGAGCAGTTCTTC. The genes are TRBV2 and TRBJ2-1, with 11 nucleotides matching TRBD2. V dropped 6 bases and J dropped 2; count of bases not matched to a gene: 3. CDR1 is SNHLY, CDR2 FYNNEI, per germline. This CDR3 is built from 15 residues.